The 10 T cell receptor beta chains below were found in one sample sequenced in a study of molecular identifiers for immune sequencing clone quantification. TCRdb used MiXCR to reprocess the PCR reads, holding one entry per CDR3 protein. The data contain about 640,000 distinct CDR3 sequences, approximately 20% of them singletons. Sample: naive CD8+ T cells from blood, with Jurkat cell RNA spiked in. As to subset: FACS-sorted CD8+CD4-CCR7+CD45RA+ naive T cells. All receptors come from a human donor in good health. Some libraries in this study had Jurkat cell RNA spiked in.

In this sample, this clonotype turned up many times. The chain recombines TRBV7-6 with TRBJ1-1; TRBD1 is a possible D gene (6 bases). There are 15 residues in the CDR3. V shed 0 bases and J shed 1 base, with 9 bases lying between them. From germline, CDR1 is SGHVS and CDR2 FNYEAQ. The CDR3 loop reads CASSLASDRNTEAFF. Here the CDR3 DNA reads TGTGCCAGCAGCTTAGCGTCGGACAGGAACACTGAAGCTTTCTTT. The complete variable domain, with remaining parts taken from reference TRBV7-6 and TRBJ1-1, reads GAGVSQSPRYKVTKRGQDVALRCDPISGHVSLYWYRQALGQGPEFLTYFNYEAQQDKSGLPNDRFSAERPEGSISTLTIQRTEQRDSAMYRCASSLASDRNTEAFFGQGTRLTVV.

This clonotype was counted ten times or more. V and J are TRBV10-2 and TRBJ1-5, with D possibly TRBD1 on 6 matching bases. The CDR3 extends over 16 amino acids. With 0 bases removed from V and 5 bases from J, the gap between germline ends came to 14 bases. Germline values: CDR1 WSHSY, CDR2 SAAADI. DNA of the CDR3: TGCGCCAGCAGTGAGTCTCGGGGGGCGGTGTATCAGCCCCAGCATTTT. This gives the protein CASSESRGAVYQPQHF.

This clonotype was counted many times. This chain joins TRBV6-5 and TRBJ2-7; the match to TRBD1 covers 8 bases. V was clipped by 2 bases and J by 3 bases; unmatched bases: 6. The CDR3 runs 15 residues. Per germline, CDR1 MNHEY and CDR2 SVGAGI. CDR3 nucleotide sequence: TGTGCCAGCAGTTACACAGGGGGAGAATTCTACGAGCAGTACTTC. Protein: CASSYTGGEFYEQYF.

This clonotype was observed a few times. The chain recombines TRBV7-9 with TRBJ2-1; 9 nucleotides align to TRBD1. Germline CDR1 reads SEHNR; CDR2 reads FQNEAQ (reference sequence). Trimming removed 2 bases from V and 3 bases from J; junction bases left unmatched: 2. The CDR3 length is 15 residues. The CDR3 sequence: CASSLWDRVYNEQFF. CDR3 nucleotide sequence: TGTGCCAGCAGCTTATGGGACAGGGTCTACAATGAGCAGTTCTTC.

This clonotype has a count of ten or more. The chain employs TRBV4-3 and TRBJ1-5; possible D gene TRBD1, 6 bases. Germline V gives CDR1 LGHNA, CDR2 YSLEER. V shed 1 base and J shed 8 bases, with 18 bases lying between them. The CDR3 is 16 amino acids. The CDR3 is CASSQGANIGGEPQHF. The CDR3, as DNA: TGCGCCAGCAGCCAAGGAGCGAACATCGGGGGCGAGCCCCAGCATTTT.

This clonotype was recorded a few times. The V gene is TRBV27, the J gene TRBJ2-2; D unclear. The CDR3 is 15 amino acids. Germline CDR1 and CDR2: MNHEY and SMNVEV (reference sequence). With 6 bases removed from V and 7 bases from J, the gap between germline ends came to 18 bases. CDR3 nucleotides: TGTGCCAGCAGCTGGGCTACCGGGTCCGGCGGGGAGCTGTTTTTT. This gives the protein CASSWATGSGGELFF.

As concerns this clonotype: This clone may be a read error of a much larger clone one base away. V and J are TRBV29-1 and TRBJ1-2; D gene ambiguous. The CDR3 runs to 14 residues. Trimming took 6 bases from V and 2 from J, leaving 16 bases between them. CDR1 and CDR2 (germline): SQVTM, ANQGSEA. The CDR3 is CSVYVGPRNYGYTF. CDR3 nucleotide sequence: TGCAGCGTGTACGTCGGACCGCGCAACTATGGCTACACCTTC.

The rearrangement links TRBV7-2 to TRBJ2-7; no clear D. The germline CDR1 and CDR2 sequences are SGHTA and FQGNSA. Trimming took 3 bases from V and 0 from J, leaving 9 bases between them. The CDR3 consists of 14 residues. The CDR3 DNA reads TGTGCCAGCAGCTTCTCCCCCTTCTCCTACGAGCAGTACTTC. Protein: CASSFSPFSYEQYF.

Notes on this clonotype: This may come from a read error, since a much larger clone is one base off. The rearrangement uses TRBV28 and TRBJ1-2; possible D gene TRBD1, 5 bases. Trimming removed 3 bases at V and 3 bases at J, with 23 bases between. Germline values: CDR1 MDHEN, CDR2 SYDVKM. This CDR3 has 18 amino acids. The CDR3 sequence is CASSFWGRMLEFDYGYTF. The CDR3 nucleotides read TGTGCCAGCAGTTTCTGGGGACGAATGCTAGAGTTTGACTATGGCTACACCTTC.

For this clonotype: Given a much more abundant clone one base away, this may be a read error. The chain combines TRBV2 with TRBJ1-6, with 7 bases identical to TRBD1. The germline V gene encodes CDR1 SNHLY and CDR2 FYNNEI. The CDR3 runs 15 residues. The CDR3 nucleotides are TGTGCCGGACGAGGGGGCGCATCCTATAATTCACCCCTCAACTTT. Translated: CAGRGGASYNSPLNF.